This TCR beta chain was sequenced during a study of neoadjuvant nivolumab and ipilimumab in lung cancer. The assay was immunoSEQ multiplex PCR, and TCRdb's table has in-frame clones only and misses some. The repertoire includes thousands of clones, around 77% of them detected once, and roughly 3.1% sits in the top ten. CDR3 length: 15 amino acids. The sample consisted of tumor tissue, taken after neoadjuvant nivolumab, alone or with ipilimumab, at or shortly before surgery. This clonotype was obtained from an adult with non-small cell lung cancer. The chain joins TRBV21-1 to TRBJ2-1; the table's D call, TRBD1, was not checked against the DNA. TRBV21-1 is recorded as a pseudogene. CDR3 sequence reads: CASSKRDRGRSEQFF. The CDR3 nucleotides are TGTGCCAGCAGCAAACGGGACAGGGGACGTTCTGAGCAGTTCTTC.